Listed here are 26 T cell receptor beta chains from one sample, sequenced in a study of beta chain features in type 1 diabetes. The study reverse transcribed the entire isolated RNA, so it sequenced expressed TCRB transcripts. The repertoire was sequenced with immunoSEQ multiplex PCR; TCRdb's copy has only in-frame clones and lacks some. The table has fewer than 400,000 clones, less than 10% seen once. The sequencing sample was made of central memory CD4+ T cells from blood. The origin of the receptors is a woman aged 18-29 years in good health.

V is TRBV21-1 and J is TRBJ2-4; TRBD1, the D gene given by the table, was not confirmed from the DNA. TRBV21-1 represents a pseudogene. The CDR3 runs 18 residues. The CDR3 loop reads CASSPSGQGLYGKNIQYF. DNA for the CDR3: TGTGCCAGCAGCCCGAGCGGACAGGGTCTTTATGGCAAAAACATTCAGTACTTC.

This clone was counted at least ten times. The chain uses TRBV14 and TRBJ2-1; the D gene is possibly TRBD1 (5 bases). CDR3 length: 16 residues. Germline values: CDR1 SGHDN, CDR2 FVKESK. The V gene lost 2 bases and the J gene lost 4 bases, with 15 bases spanning the gap. CDR3 sequence: CASSQTTDSTYNEQFF. DNA for the CDR3: TGTGCCAGCAGCCAAACGACAGATTCTACTTACAATGAGCAGTTCTTC.

This rearrangement joins TRBV6-1 to TRBJ2-4, with D unclear. Trimming removed 7 bases at V and 5 bases at J, with 6 bases between. CDR3 size: 11 residues. Germline assignment: CDR1 MNHNS and CDR2 SASEGT. CDR3 region: CASKEENIQYF. In DNA, the CDR3 is TGTGCCAGCAAAGAGGAAAACATTCAGTACTTC.

This clone has a count of ten or more. The chain carries TRBV29-1 and TRBJ2-1; D possibly corresponds to TRBD1 (6 bases). V was cut by 4 bases and J by 0 bases, with 13 bases left in between. The CDR3 runs 15 residues. Per the germline V gene, CDR1 is SQVTM and CDR2 is ANQGSEA. The CDR3 region is CSVGTQGRSYNEQFF. The CDR3 DNA is TGCAGCGTTGGTACCCAGGGGCGCTCCTACAATGAGCAGTTCTTC.

This clone was found a few times. Here the CDR3 DNA reads TGCGCCAGCAGCCAACCGGGGGGCAATGAGCAGTTCTTC. It is translated as CASSQPGGNEQFF. The chain links TRBV5-1 to TRBJ2-1; the match to TRBD2 covers 7 bases. CDR3 length equals 13 residues. The germline gives CDR1 SGHRS, CDR2 YFSETQ. The V segment lost 4 bases and the J segment 6 bases; nucleotides outside the gene matches: 4.

This clone has only a few counts. This chain links TRBV7-2 with TRBJ2-7; a possible D gene is TRBD2 (6 bases). Germline V lookup: CDR1 SGHTA, CDR2 FQGNSA. The CDR3 totals 13 residues. V lost 5 bases, J lost 6 bases, and 14 bases lay in between. The CDR3 coding sequence is TGTGCCAGCAGCCGGGACTCCCCAGGCGAGCAGTACTTC. Its translation is CASSRDSPGEQYF.

The J gene is TRBJ2-1, the V gene TRBV2; no clear D gene. Germline loops: CDR1 SNHLY, CDR2 FYNNEI. This CDR3 region has 12 residues. The ends were cut back, 4 bases at V and 10 bases at J, with 11 bases in the middle. The CDR3 reads CASSVSVAEQFF. Here the CDR3 DNA reads TGTGCCAGCAGTGTATCAGTTGCGGAGCAGTTCTTC.

This chain uses TRBV2 with TRBJ1-1; D gene ambiguous. V lost 1 base, J lost 4 bases, and 7 bases lay in between. The CDR3 consists of 13 residues. Germline V gene data show CDR1 as SNHLY and CDR2 as FYNNEI. CDR3 sequence: CASSEEAVTEAFF. CDR3 in DNA: TGTGCCAGCAGTGAAGAGGCCGTCACTGAAGCTTTCTTT.

In this sample, this clone turned up many times. The V and J genes are TRBV7-2 and TRBJ1-3; D gene uncertain. Germline CDR1 reads SGHTA; CDR2 reads FQGNSA. Deletions cut 5 bases from V and 9 bases from J, with 11 bases between. The CDR3 is 12 amino acids. In DNA form, the CDR3 reads TGTGCCAGCAGCCCCCACCGGGGCACCATATATTTT. Residues: CASSPHRGTIYF.

This clone was counted ten times or more. The chain recombines TRBV6-1 with TRBJ2-6; no clear D. The CDR3 runs to 16 residues. From germline, CDR1 is MNHNS and CDR2 SASEGT. The germline V and J ends were trimmed by 2 bases and 0 bases, with 8 bases remaining between them. In DNA, the CDR3 is TGTGCCAGCAGTGAACCCGCAAGCTCTGGGGCCAACGTCCTGACTTTC. Translation gives CASSEPASSGANVLTF.

The chain joins TRBV27 to TRBJ1-2; 9 positions agree with TRBD1. The germline CDR1 and CDR2 sequences are MNHEY and SMNVEV (reference sequence). This CDR3 spans 16 amino acids. J was trimmed by 0 bases and V by 6 bases; bases with no gene match: 8. CDR3 sequence: CASSPGQGHSNYGYTF. CDR3 nucleotides: TGTGCCAGCAGCCCGGGACAGGGTCACTCTAACTATGGCTACACCTTC.

The chain carries TRBV28 and TRBJ2-1, with no clear D. Germline V CDR1 and CDR2: MDHEN, SYDVKM. This CDR3 has 13 amino acids. Trimming removed 5 bases from V and 4 bases from J, with 9 bases in between. As DNA, the CDR3 is TGTGCCAGCAGTGGATTTGGTTACAATGAGCAGTTCTTC. The encoded protein is CASSGFGYNEQFF.

Only a few counts were recorded for this clone. The chain carries TRBV6-5 and TRBJ2-7, with TRBD1 as a possible D gene (5 bases). CDR3 length: 15 amino acids. V was shortened by 2 bases and J by 5 bases, with 16 bases between the two germline ends. Germline loops: CDR1 MNHEY, CDR2 SVGAGI. CDR3 in DNA: TGTGCCAGCAGTTACACCTACACGGCCAGGGACGAGCAGTACTTC. Translated, it gives CASSYTYTARDEQYF.

This clone was counted at least ten times. The rearrangement links TRBV4-3 to TRBJ2-3, with TRBD2 as a possible D gene (6 bases). The CDR3 has 14 amino acids. V shed 0 bases and J shed 3 bases, with 7 bases lying between them. Germline-derived CDR1 and CDR2 are LGHNA and YSLEER. The CDR3 loop reads CASSQDGGTDTQYF. CDR3 DNA sequence: TGCGCCAGCAGCCAAGATGGGGGGACAGATACGCAGTATTTT.

This clone has just a few counts. CDR3 in amino acids: CASSQLNEQFF. DNA for the CDR3: TGTGCCAGCAGCCAACTCAATGAGCAGTTCTTC. V and J are TRBV4-2 and TRBJ2-1; no definite D call. V was cut by 2 bases and J by 6 bases, with 2 bases left in between. CDR3 length equals 11 residues. Per germline, CDR1 LGHNA and CDR2 YNFKEQ.

V is TRBV5-1 and J is TRBJ2-3; TRBD2 matches 7 bases. This CDR3 has 16 residues. Germline lookup yields CDR1 SGHRS and CDR2 YFSETQ. Trimming at V came to 4 bases and at J to 5 bases, leaving 13 bases not matched to a gene. CDR3 bases: TGCGCCAGCAGCCGACGACTAGCACGGTCATTAGATACGCAGTATTTT. Its protein is CASSRRLARSLDTQYF.

This chain joins TRBV4-3 and TRBJ2-6; D remains unclear. CDR3 length equals 15 residues. The V end lost 3 bases, the J end lost 0 bases, and 6 bases lay between the germline ends. From germline, CDR1 is LGHNA and CDR2 YSLEER. CDR3 DNA sequence: TGCGCCAGCAGCCAGATGACCTCTGGGGCCAACGTCCTGACTTTC. Its protein is CASSQMTSGANVLTF.

This clone has only a few counts. The rearrangement joins TRBV14 to TRBJ2-1; TRBD2 aligns across 8 bases. V shed 2 bases and J 6 bases; nucleotides not matched to a gene: 6. CDR3 length: 15 amino acids. Germline assignment: CDR1 SGHDN and CDR2 FVKESK. The DNA of the CDR3 is TGTGCCAGCAGCCAATCCATAGCGGGACGCAATGAGCAGTTCTTC. As protein: CASSQSIAGRNEQFF.

The V and J genes are TRBV28 and TRBJ1-5; D is uncertain. V lost 6 bases, J lost 5 bases, and 11 bases lay in between. The CDR3 runs 13 residues. Looked up from germline, CDR1 is MDHEN and CDR2 is SYDVKM. The CDR3, as DNA: TGTGCCAGCAGCCCATTGCGGCATCAGCCCCAGCATTTT. Translation: CASSPLRHQPQHF.

This clone has only a few counts. The chain recombines TRBV6-1 with TRBJ2-5; 7 bases match TRBD1. This CDR3 contains 14 residues. Unmatched junction bases numbered 5, after V lost 5 bases and J lost 2 bases. CDR1 is MNHNS, CDR2 SASEGT, per germline. DNA for the CDR3: TGTGCCAGCAGTTTCAACAGGGGACAAGAGACCCAGTACTTC. Translating it yields CASSFNRGQETQYF.

A few counts support this clone. The rearrangement joins TRBV5-1 to TRBJ1-2, with D possibly being TRBD1 (5 bases). Germline V gene lookup returns CDR1 SGHRS and CDR2 YFSETQ. V lost 8 bases, J lost 5 bases, and 16 bases lay in between. The CDR3 runs 13 residues. The CDR3 loop reads CASSGTAAYGYTF. The CDR3, as DNA: TGCGCCAGTTCTGGGACGGCTGCTTATGGCTACACCTTC.

On this clone itself: A much more abundant neighbour one base away suggests this may be a read error. The CDR3: CASGPSGANVLTF. The CDR3 DNA follows: TGTGCCAGCGGTCCCTCTGGGGCCAACGTCCTGACTTTC. The chain uses TRBV10-3 and TRBJ2-6; D not certain. The CDR3 has 13 residues. Trimming cost V 10 bases and J 0 bases, with 7 bases left between them. The germline V gene encodes CDR1 ENHRY and CDR2 SYGVKD.

This chain joins TRBV7-9 and TRBJ1-5; D is perhaps TRBD1 (6 bases). V was clipped by 6 bases and J by 3 bases, with 12 bases between them. The length of the CDR3 is 14 residues. In germline, CDR1 is SEHNR, CDR2 FQNEAQ (reference sequence). The CDR3 here is CASSLQGINQPQHF. In DNA form, the CDR3 reads TGTGCCAGCAGTCTACAGGGAATCAATCAGCCCCAGCATTTT.

This clone showed up just a few times. The genes are TRBV11-2 and TRBJ1-3; TRBD1 agrees at 7 bases. Germline CDR1 SGHAT, CDR2 FQNNGV. The CDR3 runs 15 residues. V was clipped by 4 bases and J by 0 bases; unmatched bases: 3. This CDR3 reads CASSSGQSSGNTIYF. CDR3 nucleotide sequence: TGTGCCAGCAGCTCGGGACAGAGCTCTGGAAACACCATATATTTT.

This clone turned up a few times. The V gene is TRBV5-5, the J gene TRBJ2-5; TRBD2 might be the D (5 bases). CDR1 is SGHKS and CDR2 is YYEKEE in the germline V gene (reference sequence). Trimming removed 0 bases at V and 1 base at J, with 10 bases between. This CDR3 has 15 amino acids. The CDR3 DNA is TGTGCCAGCAGCTTGGTCAGCGGTCGCCAAGAGACCCAGTACTTC. It codes for CASSLVSGRQETQYF.

This clone came up a few times. CDR3 in amino acids: CASNPKARGSSYNEQFF. As DNA, the CDR3 is TGTGCCAGTAATCCTAAGGCCCGCGGAAGCTCCTACAATGAGCAGTTCTTC. This rearrangement joins TRBV19 to TRBJ2-1; D is unresolved. Per the germline V gene, CDR1 is LNHDA and CDR2 is SQIVND (reference sequence). This CDR3 has 17 amino acids. V was shortened by 7 bases and J by 0 bases, with 19 bases between the two germline ends.